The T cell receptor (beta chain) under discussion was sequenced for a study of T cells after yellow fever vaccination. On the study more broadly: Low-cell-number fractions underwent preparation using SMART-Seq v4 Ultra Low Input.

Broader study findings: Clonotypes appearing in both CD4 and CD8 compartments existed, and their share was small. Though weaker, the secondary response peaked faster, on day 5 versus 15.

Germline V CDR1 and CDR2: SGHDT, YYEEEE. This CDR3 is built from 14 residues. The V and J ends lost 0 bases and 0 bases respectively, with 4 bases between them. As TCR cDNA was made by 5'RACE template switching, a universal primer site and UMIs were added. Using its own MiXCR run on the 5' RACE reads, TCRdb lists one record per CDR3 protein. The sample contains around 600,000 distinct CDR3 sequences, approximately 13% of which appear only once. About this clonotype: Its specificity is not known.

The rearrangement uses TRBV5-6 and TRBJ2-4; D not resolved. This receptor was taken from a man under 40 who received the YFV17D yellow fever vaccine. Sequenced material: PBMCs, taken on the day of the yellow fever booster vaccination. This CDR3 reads CASSLGPAKNIQYF. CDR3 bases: TGTGCCAGCAGCTTGGGACCAGCCAAAAACATTCAGTACTTC.